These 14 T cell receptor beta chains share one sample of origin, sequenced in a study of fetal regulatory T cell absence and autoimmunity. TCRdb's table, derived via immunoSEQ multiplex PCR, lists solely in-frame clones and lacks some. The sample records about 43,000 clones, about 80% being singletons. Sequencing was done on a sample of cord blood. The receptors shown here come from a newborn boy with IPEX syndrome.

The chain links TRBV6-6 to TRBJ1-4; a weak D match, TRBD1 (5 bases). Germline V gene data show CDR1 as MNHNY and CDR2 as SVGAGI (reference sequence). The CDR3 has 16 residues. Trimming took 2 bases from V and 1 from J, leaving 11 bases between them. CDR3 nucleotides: TGTGCCAGCAGTTACGCACGGGGCCTAACTAATGAAAAACTGTTTTTT. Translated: CASSYARGLTNEKLFF.

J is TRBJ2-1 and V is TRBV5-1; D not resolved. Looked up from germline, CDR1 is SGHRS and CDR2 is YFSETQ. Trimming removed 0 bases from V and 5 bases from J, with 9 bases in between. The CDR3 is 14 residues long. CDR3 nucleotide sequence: TGCGCCAGCAGCTTGGCCAAGTACCACAATGAGCAGTTCTTC. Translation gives CASSLAKYHNEQFF.

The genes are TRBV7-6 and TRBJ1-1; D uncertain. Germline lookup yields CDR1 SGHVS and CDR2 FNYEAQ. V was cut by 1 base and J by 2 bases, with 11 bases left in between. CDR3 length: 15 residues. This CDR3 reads CASSLESSFNTEAFF. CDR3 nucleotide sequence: TGTGCCAGCAGCTTAGAGTCCAGCTTCAACACTGAAGCTTTCTTT.

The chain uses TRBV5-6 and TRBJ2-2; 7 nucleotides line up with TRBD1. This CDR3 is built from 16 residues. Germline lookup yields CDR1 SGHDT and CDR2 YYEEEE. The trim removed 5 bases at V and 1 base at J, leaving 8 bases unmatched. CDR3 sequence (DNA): TGTGCCAGCAGACCGAAGGGGGCGGGGAACACCGGGGAGCTGTTTTTT. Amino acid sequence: CASRPKGAGNTGELFF.

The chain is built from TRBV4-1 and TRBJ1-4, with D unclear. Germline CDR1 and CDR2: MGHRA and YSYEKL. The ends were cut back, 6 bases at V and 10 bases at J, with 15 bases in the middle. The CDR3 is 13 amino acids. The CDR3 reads CASSQKRTGKLFF. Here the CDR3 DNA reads TGCGCCAGCAGTCAAAAACGAACCGGAAAACTGTTTTTT.

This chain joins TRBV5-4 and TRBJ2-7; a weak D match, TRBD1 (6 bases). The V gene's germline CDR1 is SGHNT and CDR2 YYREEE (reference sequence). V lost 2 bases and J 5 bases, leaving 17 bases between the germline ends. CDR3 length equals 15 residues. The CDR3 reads CASSFLGGSLDEQYF. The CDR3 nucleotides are TGTGCCAGCAGCTTTTTAGGGGGAAGCTTGGACGAGCAGTACTTC. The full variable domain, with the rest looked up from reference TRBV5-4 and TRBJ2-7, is ETGVTQSPTHLIKTRGQQVTLRCSSQSGHNTVSWYQQALGQGPQFIFQYYREEENGRGNFPPRFSGLQFPNYSSELNVNALELDDSALYLCASSFLGGSLDEQYFGPGTRLTVT.

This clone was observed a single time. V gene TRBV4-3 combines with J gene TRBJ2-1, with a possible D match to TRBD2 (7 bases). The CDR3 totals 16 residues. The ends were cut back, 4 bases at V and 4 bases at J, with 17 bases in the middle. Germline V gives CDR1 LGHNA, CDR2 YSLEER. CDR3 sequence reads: CASSLVGGPEYNEQFF. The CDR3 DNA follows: TGCGCCAGCAGCCTCGTGGGGGGGCCGGAGTACAATGAGCAGTTCTTC.

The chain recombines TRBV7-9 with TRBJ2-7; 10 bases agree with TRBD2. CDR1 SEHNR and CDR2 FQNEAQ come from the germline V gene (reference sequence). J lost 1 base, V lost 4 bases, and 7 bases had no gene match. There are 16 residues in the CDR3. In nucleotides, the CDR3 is TGTGCCAGCAGCTCACCCCGGGGACTAGCGTCCTACGAGCAGTACTTC. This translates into CASSSPRGLASYEQYF.

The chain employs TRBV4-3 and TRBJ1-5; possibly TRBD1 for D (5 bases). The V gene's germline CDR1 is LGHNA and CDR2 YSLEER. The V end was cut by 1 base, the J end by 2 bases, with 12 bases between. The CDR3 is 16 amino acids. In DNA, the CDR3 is TGCGCCAGCAGCCAAGTATCTGGGGCCGGCAATCAGCCCCAGCATTTT. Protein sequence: CASSQVSGAGNQPQHF.

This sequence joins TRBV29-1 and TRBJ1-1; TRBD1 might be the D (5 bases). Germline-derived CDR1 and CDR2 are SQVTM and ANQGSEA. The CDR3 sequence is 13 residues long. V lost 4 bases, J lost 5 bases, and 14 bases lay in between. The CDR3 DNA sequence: TGCAGCGTTGTTTGGGCGGGGGAAACTGAAGCTTTCTTT. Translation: CSVVWAGETEAFF.

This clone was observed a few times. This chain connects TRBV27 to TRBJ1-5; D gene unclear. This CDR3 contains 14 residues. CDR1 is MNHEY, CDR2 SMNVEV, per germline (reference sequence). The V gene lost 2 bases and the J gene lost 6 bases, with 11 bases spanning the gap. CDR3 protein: CASSLGQSGQPQHF. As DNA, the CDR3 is TGTGCCAGCAGTTTAGGGCAGAGTGGTCAGCCCCAGCATTTT.

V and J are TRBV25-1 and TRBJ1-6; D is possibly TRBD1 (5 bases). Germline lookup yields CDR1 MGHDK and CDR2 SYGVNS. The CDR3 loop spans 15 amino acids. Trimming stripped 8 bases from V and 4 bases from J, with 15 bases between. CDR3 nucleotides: TGTGCCAGCCGCTTAGGGGCAGTTTATAATTCACCCCTCCACTTT. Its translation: CASRLGAVYNSPLHF. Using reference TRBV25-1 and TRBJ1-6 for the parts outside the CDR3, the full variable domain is EADIYQTPRYLVIGTGKKITLECSQTMGHDKMYWYQQDPGMELHLIHYSYGVNSTEKGDLSSESTVSRIRTEHFPLTLESARPSHTSQYLCASRLGAVYNSPLHFGNGTRLTVT.

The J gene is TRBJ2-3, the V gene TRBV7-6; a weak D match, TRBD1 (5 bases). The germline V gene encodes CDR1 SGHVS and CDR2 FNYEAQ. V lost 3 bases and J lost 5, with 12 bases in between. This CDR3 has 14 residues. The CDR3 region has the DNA TGTGCCAGCAGCTTGACTGGGGCGTTAGATACGCAGTATTTT. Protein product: CASSLTGALDTQYF.

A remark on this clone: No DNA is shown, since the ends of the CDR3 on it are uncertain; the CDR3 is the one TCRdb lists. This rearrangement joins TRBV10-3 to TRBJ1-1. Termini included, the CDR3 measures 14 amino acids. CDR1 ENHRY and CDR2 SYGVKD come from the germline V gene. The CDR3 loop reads CAISSSGEGTEAFF.